The T cell receptor (beta chain) described here comes from a study of T cells in Graves' hyperthyroidism and ophthalmopathy. A note on this clonotype: Its antigen is currently unknown.

The cohort's ophthalmopathy patients, a group with duration under 3 months, had a Clinical Activity Score of at least 3 and a NOSPECS grade of at least 4. Each 10 ml fresh peripheral blood draw supplied the PBMCs. The study's findings and limits: The model's output predicted ophthalmopathy at a median of roughly seven months prior to onset.

Germline trimming cut 5 bases from V and 2 bases from J; bases unmatched to any gene: 7. The germline gives CDR1 DFQATT, CDR2 SNEGSKA (reference sequence). The CDR3 loop spans 16 amino acids. The investigators amplified TCR beta CDR3 regions from RNA transcripts. RT-PCR in the first round (using the HTBI primer set) targeted the TCR CDR3. TCRdb itself ran the multiplex PCR reads through MiXCR, one entry per CDR3 protein. The sample carries approximately 350,000 distinct CDR3 sequences, 15% recorded once. The chain couples TRBV20-1 to TRBJ2-5, with 14 bases identical to TRBD2. The sample comprised blood. The receptor comes from a woman aged 55-70 years with Graves' ophthalmopathy. The CDR3 bases are TGCAGTGCTCAACGACTAGCGGGAGGGGGGCAAGAGACCCAGTACTTC. This gives the protein CSAQRLAGGGQETQYF.